The 7 T cell receptor beta chains below all came from one sample that was sequenced in a study of OX40 agonist ivuxolimab in advanced cancers. Method: immunoSEQ multiplex PCR; TCRdb's copy keeps in-frame clones and lacks some. The sample has around 74,000 clones, roughly 90% seen once. The sample in question was CD4+ or CD8+ T cells sorted from blood, obtained in a trial of the OX40 agonist ivuxolimab. These receptors originate from an adult with an advanced solid tumor such as melanoma, head and neck, liver or kidney cancer.

This clone was picked up one time. V is TRBV19 and J is TRBJ2-5; D gene ambiguous. CDR3 length: 15 amino acids. Germline-derived CDR1 and CDR2 are LNHDA and SQIVND (reference sequence). V was shortened by 3 bases and J by 2 bases, with 13 bases between the two germline ends. The CDR3 loop reads CASSIYLGSQETQYF. The CDR3 DNA is TGTGCCAGTAGTATCTACCTCGGTTCACAAGAGACCCAGTACTTC. Together with reference TRBV19 and TRBJ2-5, the CDR3 gives the full variable domain: DGGITQSPKYLFRKEGQNVTLSCEQNLNHDAMYWYRQDPGQGLRLIYYSQIVNDFQKGDIAEGYSVSREKKESFPLTVTSAQKNPTAFYLCASSIYLGSQETQYFGPGTRLLVL.

The rearrangement links TRBV27 to TRBJ2-3; 7 nucleotides line up with TRBD1. The trim removed 2 bases at V and 5 bases at J, leaving 7 bases unmatched. The CDR3 extends over 15 amino acids. CDR1 is MNHEY and CDR2 is SMNVEV in the germline V gene (reference sequence). CDR3 nucleotide sequence: TGTGCCAGCAGTTTACGGCAGGGGGACCTAGATACGCAGTATTTT. This encodes CASSLRQGDLDTQYF.

The rearrangement links TRBV6-5 to TRBJ1-6; D gene ambiguous. V lost 4 bases and J 10 bases, leaving 11 bases between the germline ends. Germline V CDR1 and CDR2: MNHEY, SVGAGI. The CDR3 totals 13 residues. The DNA for the CDR3 is TGTGCCAGCAGTTCGCAGGTCAGGTCACCCCTCCACTTT. Its translation: CASSSQVRSPLHF.

The chain couples TRBV5-6 to TRBJ1-2; D is perhaps TRBD1 (6 bases). V gave up 6 bases and J gave up 4 bases, with 16 bases separating them. The CDR3 covers 14 residues. CDR1 SGHDT and CDR2 YYEEEE come from the germline V gene. The CDR3 nucleotides are TGTGCCAGCACCCCCCAGGGGCGCTTCTATGGCTACACCTTC. Its protein is CASTPQGRFYGYTF. The full variable domain, in which reference TRBV5-6 and TRBJ1-2 provide the parts outside the CDR3, is DAGVTQSPTHLIKTRGQQVTLRCSPKSGHDTVSWYQQALGQGPQFIFQYYEEEERQRGNFPDRFSGHQFPNYSSELNVNALLLGDSALYLCASTPQGRFYGYTFGSGTRLTVV.

This sequence joins TRBV6-6 and TRBJ1-1, with 7 bases aligning to TRBD1. The V and J ends lost 2 bases and 5 bases, in that order; junction bases with no gene match: 8. Germline V gives CDR1 MNHNY, CDR2 SVGAGI (reference sequence). The CDR3 consists of 15 residues. CDR3 bases: TGTGCCAGCAGTTACCCGGCAGGGGGTGTGACTGAAGCTTTCTTT. Its translation is CASSYPAGGVTEAFF.

This sequence joins TRBV7-8 and TRBJ1-5; 11 nucleotides match TRBD1. This CDR3 comprises 17 residues. V lost 1 base, J lost 9 bases, and 11 bases stayed unmatched. From germline, CDR1 is SGHVS and CDR2 FQNEAQ. DNA for the CDR3: TGTGCCAGCAGCTTAGGGGGACAGGGGGGGCCCGGTACGCCCCAGCATTTT. Translated: CASSLGGQGGPGTPQHF. Together with reference TRBV7-8 and TRBJ1-5, the CDR3 gives the full variable domain: GAGVSQSPRYKVAKRGQDVALRCDPISGHVSLFWYQQALGQGPEFLTYFQNEAQLDKSGLPSDRFFAERPEGSVSTLKIQRTQQEDSAVYLCASSLGGQGGPGTPQHFGDGTRLSIL.

The chain carries TRBV28 and TRBJ1-2, with D uncertain. The CDR3 runs 11 residues. Germline V lookup: CDR1 MDHEN, CDR2 SYDVKM. Deletions cut 5 bases from V and 4 bases from J, with 5 bases between. CDR3 sequence reads: CASSISYGYTF. The DNA for the CDR3 is TGTGCCAGCAGTATCAGCTATGGCTACACCTTC.